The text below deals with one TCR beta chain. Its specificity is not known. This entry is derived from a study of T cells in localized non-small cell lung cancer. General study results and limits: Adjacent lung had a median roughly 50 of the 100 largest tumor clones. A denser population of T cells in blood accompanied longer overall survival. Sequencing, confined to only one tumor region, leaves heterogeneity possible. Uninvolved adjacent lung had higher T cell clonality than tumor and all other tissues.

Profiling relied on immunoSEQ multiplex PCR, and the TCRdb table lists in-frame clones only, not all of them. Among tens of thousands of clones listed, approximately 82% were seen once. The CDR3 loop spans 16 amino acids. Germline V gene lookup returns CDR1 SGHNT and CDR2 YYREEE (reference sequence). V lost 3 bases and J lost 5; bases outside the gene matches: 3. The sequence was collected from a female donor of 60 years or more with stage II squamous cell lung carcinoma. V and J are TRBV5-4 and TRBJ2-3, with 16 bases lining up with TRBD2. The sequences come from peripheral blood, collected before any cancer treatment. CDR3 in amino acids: CASSSGTSGGGDTQYF. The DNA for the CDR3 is TGTGCCAGCAGCTCCGGGACTAGCGGGGGGGGAGATACGCAGTATTTT.